These T cell receptor beta chains were read from a single sample in a study of beta chain features in type 1 diabetes. Here immunoSEQ multiplex PCR was the method, and the copy in TCRdb shows in-frame clones only, minus some. This sample has around 280,000 clones; over 14% occur once, and the top ten carry 0.015%. The sample taken for sequencing was naive CD4+ T cells from blood. Receptors were obtained from a man younger than 35 with type 1 diabetes. CDR3s include the opening cysteine and the closing phenylalanine or tryptophan. Each record gives: D gene, V gene, J gene, clone size, CDR3 protein, CDR3 DNA. D genes are given only for firm matches. Expanded clones get a size class; other rows say once, few or many, or leave the size out.

D gene: -
V gene: TRBV7-2
J gene: TRBJ2-5
clone size: few
CDR3 protein: CASSLGWGSGRAETQYF
CDR3 DNA: TGTGCCAGCAGCTTAGGGTGGGGTAGCGGCAGGGCAGAGACCCAGTACTTC

D gene: -
V gene: TRBV6-5
J gene: TRBJ1-1
clone size: -
CDR3 protein: CASSSIREEAFF
CDR3 DNA: TGTGCCAGCAGTTCAATCCGGGAGGAGGCTTTCTTT

D gene: TRBD1
V gene: TRBV7-9
J gene: TRBJ2-1
clone size: few
CDR3 protein: CASSPDRVKHNEQFF
CDR3 DNA: TGTGCCAGCAGCCCCGACAGGGTAAAACACAATGAGCAGTTCTTC

D gene: TRBD1
V gene: TRBV5-1
J gene: TRBJ1-2
clone size: -
CDR3 protein: CASSFAGQGYGYTF
CDR3 DNA: TGCGCCAGCAGCTTTGCGGGACAGGGCTATGGCTACACCTTC

D gene: TRBD2
V gene: TRBV5-8
J gene: TRBJ2-5
clone size: few
CDR3 protein: CASSLGGLAWETQYF
CDR3 DNA: TGTGCCAGCAGCTTGGGAGGACTAGCCTGGGAGACCCAGTACTTC

D gene: TRBD1
V gene: TRBV5-4
J gene: TRBJ2-1
clone size: -
CDR3 protein: CASSPSSGTGRNEQFF
CDR3 DNA: TGTGCCAGCAGCCCAAGCTCCGGGACAGGGAGGAATGAGCAGTTCTTC

D gene: TRBD1
V gene: TRBV28
J gene: TRBJ1-5
clone size: -
CDR3 protein: CASSSAGTANQPQHF
CDR3 DNA: TGTGCCAGCAGTTCAGCCGGGACAGCAAATCAGCCCCAGCATTTT

D gene: TRBD2
V gene: TRBV30
J gene: TRBJ2-7
clone size: -
CDR3 protein: CAWRKRGANYEQYF
CDR3 DNA: TGTGCCTGGAGAAAGCGGGGGGCTAACTACGAGCAGTACTTC

D gene: -
V gene: TRBV6-5
J gene: TRBJ2-1
clone size: few
CDR3 protein: CASSAQPETYNEQFF
CDR3 DNA: TGTGCCAGCAGTGCACAGCCCGAGACCTACAATGAGCAGTTCTTC

D gene: -
V gene: TRBV28
J gene: TRBJ1-4
clone size: -
CDR3 protein: CASSQQDGNEKLFF
CDR3 DNA: TGTGCCAGCAGTCAACAGGACGGTAATGAAAAACTGTTTTTT

D gene: -
V gene: TRBV18
J gene: TRBJ1-2
clone size: -
CDR3 protein: CASSPPGQPTSPSF
CDR3 DNA: TGTGCCAGCTCACCACCGGGACAACCGACCTCTCCTTCCTTC

D gene: -
V gene: TRBV27
J gene: TRBJ2-2
clone size: few
CDR3 protein: CASSVRRVTGELFF
CDR3 DNA: TGTGCCAGCAGTGTGAGGCGGGTAACCGGGGAGCTGTTTTTT

D gene: -
V gene: TRBV7-2
J gene: TRBJ2-3
clone size: -
CDR3 protein: CASSLGRSDTQYF
CDR3 DNA: TGTGCCAGCAGCTTAGGGCGGTCAGATACGCAGTATTTT

D gene: -
V gene: TRBV6-5
J gene: TRBJ2-4
clone size: few
CDR3 protein: CASRLESKNIQYF
CDR3 DNA: TGTGCCAGCAGACTTGAAAGCAAAAACATTCAGTACTTC

D gene: -
V gene: TRBV28
J gene: TRBJ1-2
clone size: few
CDR3 protein: CASSLSTGNYGYTF
CDR3 DNA: TGTGCCAGCAGTTTATCTACAGGGAACTATGGCTACACCTTC

D gene: TRBD1
V gene: TRBV29-1
J gene: TRBJ1-2
clone size: -
CDR3 protein: CSVGGQGVYDGYTF
CDR3 DNA: TGCAGCGTTGGCGGACAGGGGGTCTATGATGGCTACACCTTC

D gene: TRBD1
V gene: TRBV29-1
J gene: TRBJ2-3
clone size: -
CDR3 protein: CSVTGTGSDTQYF
CDR3 DNA: TGCAGCGTAACCGGGACAGGGTCAGATACGCAGTATTTT

D gene: -
V gene: TRBV4-2
J gene: TRBJ2-2
clone size: few
CDR3 protein: CASSQEGSTGTGELFF
CDR3 DNA: TGTGCCAGCAGCCAAGAGGGTAGTACGGGCACCGGGGAGCTGTTTTTT

D gene: TRBD2
V gene: TRBV15
J gene: TRBJ2-1
clone size: -
CDR3 protein: CATSRGGTSSSEQFF
CDR3 DNA: TGTGCCACCAGCAGAGGTGGGACTAGCTCTAGTGAGCAGTTCTTC

D gene: -
V gene: TRBV4-2
J gene: TRBJ2-2
clone size: few
CDR3 protein: CASSRTGTHNTGELFF
CDR3 DNA: TGTGCCAGCAGCCGAACCGGGACACATAACACCGGGGAGCTGTTTTTT

D gene: TRBD2
V gene: TRBV5-1
J gene: TRBJ2-6
clone size: -
CDR3 protein: CASSVGLAGSSGANVLTF
CDR3 DNA: TGCGCCAGCAGCGTCGGACTAGCGGGGTCCTCTGGGGCCAACGTCCTGACTTTC

D gene: TRBD2
V gene: TRBV30
J gene: TRBJ2-5
clone size: few
CDR3 protein: CAWSGLAARETQYF
CDR3 DNA: TGTGCCTGGAGTGGGCTAGCGGCCCGGGAGACCCAGTACTTC

D gene: TRBD1
V gene: TRBV28
J gene: TRBJ2-5
clone size: few
CDR3 protein: CASSLTLKKLTGEDQETQYF
CDR3 DNA: TGTGCCAGCAGTTTGACTCTTAAGAAGTTGACAGGGGAGGACCAAGAGACCCAGTACTTC

D gene: TRBD1
V gene: TRBV7-2
J gene: TRBJ1-2
clone size: -
CDR3 protein: CASSDSRGDRRRYTF
CDR3 DNA: TGTGCCAGCAGCGACTCTCGTGGGGACAGGCGACGCTACACCTTC

D gene: -
V gene: TRBV21-1
J gene: TRBJ2-1
clone size: -
CDR3 protein: CATLRDRGVIEQFF
CDR3 DNA: TGTGCCACCCTGCGGGACAGGGGAGTGATTGAGCAGTTCTTC

D gene: TRBD2
V gene: TRBV5-4
J gene: TRBJ2-7
clone size: few
CDR3 protein: CASSLEAGGPYEQYF
CDR3 DNA: TGTGCCAGCAGCTTGGAGGCGGGAGGGCCGTACGAGCAGTACTTC

D gene: -
V gene: TRBV18
J gene: TRBJ2-4
clone size: few
CDR3 protein: CASSQGQILAKNIQYF
CDR3 DNA: TGTGCCAGCTCACAAGGACAGATCTTAGCCAAAAACATTCAGTACTTC

D gene: -
V gene: TRBV21-1
J gene: TRBJ2-7
clone size: -
CDR3 protein: CASSLHRDRGPEQYF
CDR3 DNA: TGTGCCAGCAGCCTCCACCGGGACAGGGGACCCGAGCAGTACTTC

D gene: -
V gene: TRBV18
J gene: TRBJ2-1
clone size: few
CDR3 protein: CASSPEAEQFF
CDR3 DNA: TGTGCCAGCTCACCAGAAGCGGAGCAGTTCTTC

D gene: TRBD1
V gene: TRBV7-2
J gene: TRBJ2-1
clone size: -
CDR3 protein: CASSRQRTGAIHNEQFF
CDR3 DNA: TGTGCCAGCAGCCGCCAACGGACAGGGGCTATCCACAATGAGCAGTTCTTC

D gene: -
V gene: TRBV18
J gene: TRBJ2-7
clone size: -
CDR3 protein: CASSPSAYEQYF
CDR3 DNA: TGTGCCAGCTCACCATCAGCCTACGAGCAGTACTTC

D gene: -
V gene: TRBV15
J gene: TRBJ2-2
clone size: few
CDR3 protein: CATSRATFTGELFF
CDR3 DNA: TGTGCCACCAGCAGAGCAACTTTCACCGGGGAGCTGTTTTTT